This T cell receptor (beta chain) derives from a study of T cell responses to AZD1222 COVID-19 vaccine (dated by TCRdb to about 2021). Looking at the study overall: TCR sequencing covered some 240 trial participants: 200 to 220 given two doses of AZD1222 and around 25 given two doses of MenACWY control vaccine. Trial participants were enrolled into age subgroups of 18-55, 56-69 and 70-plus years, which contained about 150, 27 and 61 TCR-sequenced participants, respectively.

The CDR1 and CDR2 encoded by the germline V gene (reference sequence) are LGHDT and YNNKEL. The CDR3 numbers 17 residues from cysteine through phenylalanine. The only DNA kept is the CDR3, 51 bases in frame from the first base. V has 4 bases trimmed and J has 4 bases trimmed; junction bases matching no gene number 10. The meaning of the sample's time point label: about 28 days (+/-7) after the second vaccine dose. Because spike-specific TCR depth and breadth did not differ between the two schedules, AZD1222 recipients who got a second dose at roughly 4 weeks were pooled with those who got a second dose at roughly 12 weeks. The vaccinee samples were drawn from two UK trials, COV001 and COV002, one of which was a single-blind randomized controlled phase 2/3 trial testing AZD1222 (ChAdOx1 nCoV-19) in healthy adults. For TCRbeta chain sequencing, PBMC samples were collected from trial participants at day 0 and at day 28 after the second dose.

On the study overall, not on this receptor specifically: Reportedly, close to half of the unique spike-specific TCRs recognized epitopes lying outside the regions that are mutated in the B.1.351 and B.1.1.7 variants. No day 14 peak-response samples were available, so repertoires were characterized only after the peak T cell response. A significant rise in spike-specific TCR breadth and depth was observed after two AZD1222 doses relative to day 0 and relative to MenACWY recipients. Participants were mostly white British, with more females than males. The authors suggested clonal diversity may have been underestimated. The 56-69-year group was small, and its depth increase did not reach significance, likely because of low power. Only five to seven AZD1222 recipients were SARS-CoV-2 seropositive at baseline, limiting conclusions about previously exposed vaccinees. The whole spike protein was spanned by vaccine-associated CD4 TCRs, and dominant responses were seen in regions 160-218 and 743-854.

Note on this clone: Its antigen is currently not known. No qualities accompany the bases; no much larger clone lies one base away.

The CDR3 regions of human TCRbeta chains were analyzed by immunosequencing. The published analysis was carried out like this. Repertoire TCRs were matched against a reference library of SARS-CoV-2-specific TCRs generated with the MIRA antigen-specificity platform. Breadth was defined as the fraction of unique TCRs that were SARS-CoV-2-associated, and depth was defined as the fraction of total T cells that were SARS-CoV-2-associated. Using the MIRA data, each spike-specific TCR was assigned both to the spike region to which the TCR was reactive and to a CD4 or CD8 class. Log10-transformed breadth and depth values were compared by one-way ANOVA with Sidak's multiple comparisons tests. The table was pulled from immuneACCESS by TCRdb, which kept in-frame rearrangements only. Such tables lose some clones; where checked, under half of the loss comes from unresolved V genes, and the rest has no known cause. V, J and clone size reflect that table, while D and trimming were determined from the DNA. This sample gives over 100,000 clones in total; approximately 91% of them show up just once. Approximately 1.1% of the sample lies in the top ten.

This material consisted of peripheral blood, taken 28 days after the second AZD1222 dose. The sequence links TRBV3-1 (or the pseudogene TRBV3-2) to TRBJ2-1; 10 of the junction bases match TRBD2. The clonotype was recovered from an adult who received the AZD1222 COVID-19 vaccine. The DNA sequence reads TGTGCCAGCAGCCGACAATTGACTAGCGGGCCTTACAATGAGCAGTTCTTC. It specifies CASSRQLTSGPYNEQFF.